These 22 T cell receptor beta chains came from one sample sequenced in a study of shared clonotypes between healthy human individuals. TCRdb keeps only in-frame clones here, not all; method: immunoSEQ multiplex PCR. Among some 320,000 clones listed, roughly 87% were seen once. The sample was memory CD8+ T cells sorted from blood. As to subset: CD45RO+ cells pooled with CCR7-negative TemRA cells. These receptors were obtained from a man younger than 30 in good health.

The chain employs TRBV6-6 and TRBJ1-1; D gene ambiguous. The CDR3 extends over 12 amino acids. CDR1 is MNHNY and CDR2 is SVGAGI in the germline V gene (reference sequence). V shed 7 bases and J shed 8 bases, with 14 bases lying between them. CDR3 sequence (DNA): TGTGCCAGCACCCTGACTTATACCGAAGCTTTCTTT. Amino acids: CASTLTYTEAFF.

The V and J genes are TRBV7-3 and TRBJ1-2, with D possibly TRBD1 on 5 matching bases. The germline V gene encodes CDR1 SGHTA and CDR2 FQGTGA. The V gene lost 2 bases and the J gene lost 8 bases, with 18 bases spanning the gap. The CDR3 has 15 residues. CDR3 nucleotides: TGTGCCAGCAGCTTAGGATCGGGGCAGGGCTTCGGCTACACCTTC. Residues: CASSLGSGQGFGYTF.

This rearrangement joins TRBV7-9 to TRBJ2-7, with a possible D match to TRBD2 (5 bases). The V end lost 1 base, the J end lost 6 bases, and 7 bases lay between the germline ends. CDR3 length: 12 amino acids. Germline V gene data show CDR1 as SEHNR and CDR2 as FQNEAQ (reference sequence). The CDR3 bases are TGTGCCAGCAGCTTAGGAGGAGGCGAGCAGTACTTC. This codes for CASSLGGGEQYF. Supplemented by reference TRBV7-9 and TRBJ2-7, the full variable domain reads DTGVSQNPRHKITKRGQNVTFRCDPISEHNRLYWYRQTLGQGPEFLTYFQNEAQLEKSRLLSDRFSAERPKGSFSTLEIQRTEQGDSAMYLCASSLGGGEQYFGPGTRLTVT.

The gene calls are TRBV5-1 and TRBJ2-7, with TRBD1 matching 11 bases. The CDR3 covers 17 residues. Germline-derived CDR1 and CDR2 are SGHRS and YFSETQ. V gave up 0 bases and J gave up 4 bases; unmatched junction bases: 9. The DNA for the CDR3 is TGCGCCAGCAGCTTGGCTGCTTTGGGACAGGGGGTGTACGAGCAGTACTTC. Amino acid sequence: CASSLAALGQGVYEQYF.

This clone was recorded only once. For the CDR3, the DNA is TGTGCCAGCAGTTTAATAGGACTAGCGGGAGGGATCTACGAGCAGTACTTC. Its protein product is CASSLIGLAGGIYEQYF. The chain employs TRBV27 and TRBJ2-7; 15 bases line up with TRBD2. V trimming: 2 bases; J trimming: 3 bases; junction bases outside the gene matches: 5. Germline V gives CDR1 MNHEY, CDR2 SMNVEV (reference sequence). The CDR3 consists of 17 residues.

The chain couples TRBV29-1 to TRBJ2-1, with D perhaps matching TRBD1 (6 bases). The CDR3 extends over 12 amino acids. Trimming cost V 6 bases and J 6 bases, with 12 bases left between them. Per the germline V gene, CDR1 is SQVTM and CDR2 is ANQGSEA. This CDR3 reads CSVNRDTNEQFF. As DNA, the CDR3 is TGCAGCGTCAACAGGGATACCAATGAGCAGTTCTTC.

The rearrangement uses TRBV6-1 and TRBJ2-7; 12 positions match TRBD2. The CDR3 is 15 residues long. Germline-derived CDR1 and CDR2 are MNHNS and SASEGT. V lost 5 bases, J lost 7 bases, and 9 bases stayed unmatched. CDR3 sequence reads: CASSTWTSGTGEQYF. As DNA, the CDR3 is TGTGCCAGCAGTACCTGGACTAGCGGGACGGGTGAGCAGTACTTC.

The chain couples TRBV5-6 to TRBJ2-7; 10 bases align to TRBD1. CDR1 SGHDT and CDR2 YYEEEE come from the germline V gene. The CDR3 sequence is 16 residues long. The junction had 14 bases not matched to a gene; V was cut back by 4 bases and J by 7 bases. The CDR3 coding sequence is TGTGCCAGCAGCCAAATTTCCGGGACAGGGGTGGAAGAGCAGTACTTC. It specifies CASSQISGTGVEEQYF. Full variable domain (rest looked up from reference TRBV5-6 and TRBJ2-7): DAGVTQSPTHLIKTRGQQVTLRCSPKSGHDTVSWYQQALGQGPQFIFQYYEEEERQRGNFPDRFSGHQFPNYSSELNVNALLLGDSALYLCASSQISGTGVEEQYFGPGTRLTVT.

V and J are TRBV9 and TRBJ2-7, with 8 bases lining up with TRBD2. CDR1 SGDLS and CDR2 YYNGEE come from the germline V gene. The CDR3 consists of 14 residues. Trimming at V came to 0 bases and at J to 7 bases, leaving 6 bases not matched to a gene. CDR3: CASSVDGGAQEQYF. The CDR3 DNA sequence: TGTGCCAGCAGCGTAGACGGGGGGGCCCAAGAGCAGTACTTC.

This clone came up a few times. CDR3 coding DNA: TGCGCCAGCAGCCAACCATCCACAGGGTCCGAGCAGTACTTC. It encodes CASSQPSTGSEQYF. V gene TRBV4-1 combines with J gene TRBJ2-5; possible D gene TRBD1, 6 bases. The end of the DNA is better explained by TRBJ2-7, so the J call may be wrong. The CDR3 contains 14 residues. Germline V gene sequence: CDR1 MGHRA, CDR2 YSYEKL.

V is TRBV6-5 and J is TRBJ1-2; the D is unclear. The CDR3 is made up of 13 amino acids. CDR1 is MNHEY, CDR2 SVGAGI, per germline. V was trimmed by 5 bases and J by 4 bases, leaving 11 bases between them. The DNA of the CDR3 is TGTGCCAGCAGTCCCGATCAGACCTATGGCTACACCTTC. Its protein is CASSPDQTYGYTF.

The chain has TRBV2 and TRBJ2-7, with D perhaps being TRBD1 or TRBD2 (6 bases each). Trimming cost V 8 bases and J 5 bases, with 16 bases left between them. This CDR3 contains 13 residues. The germline V gene has CDR1 SNHLY and CDR2 FYNNEI. The CDR3: CASVDRRENEQYF. The CDR3 DNA is TGTGCCAGCGTAGACAGGCGGGAAAACGAGCAGTACTTC. Variable domain in full (rest from reference TRBV2 and TRBJ2-7): EPEVTQTPSHQVTQMGQEVILRCVPISNHLYFYWYRQILGQKVEFLVSFYNNEISEKSEIFDDQFSVERPDGSNFTLKIRSTKLEDSAMYFCASVDRRENEQYFGPGTRLTVT.

This rearrangement joins TRBV5-5 to TRBJ1-2; D unresolved. V dropped 6 bases and J dropped 4 bases, with 13 bases sitting between them. The CDR3 is 13 residues long. Germline V gene sequence: CDR1 SGHKS, CDR2 YYEKEE (reference sequence). CDR3 loop: CASNSRKTYGYTF. The CDR3 DNA is TGTGCCAGCAACTCGCGAAAGACCTATGGCTACACCTTC.

The chain carries TRBV25-1 and TRBJ2-2; 8 bases are a match to TRBD1. V dropped 6 bases and J dropped 0; count of bases not matched to a gene: 3. CDR3 length: 15 residues. CDR1 MGHDK and CDR2 SYGVNS come from the germline V gene. The CDR3 loop reads CASSSTGANTGELFF. DNA of the CDR3: TGTGCCAGCAGCTCGACAGGGGCGAACACCGGGGAGCTGTTTTTT.

The chain couples TRBV7-8 to TRBJ2-2; 13 bases agree with TRBD2. Trimming took 5 bases from V and 3 from J; bases not matched to a gene: 3. The CDR3 consists of 16 residues. Per germline, CDR1 SGHVS and CDR2 FQNEAQ. CDR3 nucleotides: TGTGCCAGCAGCCCAGGACTAGCGGGAGACACCGGGGAGCTGTTTTTT. This codes for CASSPGLAGDTGELFF.

The rearrangement links TRBV6-5 to TRBJ2-3; no definite D call. The CDR3 runs 10 residues. CDR1 and CDR2 (germline): MNHEY, SVGAGI. V lost 10 bases and J lost 6, with 8 bases in between. The CDR3 sequence: CATTRDTQYF. The CDR3 bases are TGTGCCACCACCCGGGATACGCAGTATTTT.

The chain combines TRBV7-2 with TRBJ2-1; 12 bases fit TRBD2. The CDR3 is made up of 16 amino acids. V trimming: 2 bases; J trimming: 8 bases; junction bases outside the gene matches: 7. Germline V gives CDR1 SGHTA, CDR2 FQGNSA. The CDR3 loop is CASSLRASGRAYEQFF. CDR3 coding DNA: TGTGCCAGCAGCTTACGGGCTAGCGGGAGGGCCTATGAGCAGTTCTTC.

This clone was seen a single time. V gene TRBV27 combines with J gene TRBJ1-1; perhaps TRBD1 as D (6 bases). From germline, CDR1 is MNHEY and CDR2 SMNVEV (reference sequence). The germline V and J ends were trimmed by 5 bases and 1 base, with 8 bases remaining between them. There are 13 residues in the CDR3. The CDR3 here is CASSPQGNTEAFF. In nucleotides, the CDR3 is TGTGCCAGCAGTCCACAGGGGAACACTGAAGCTTTCTTT.

This clone was found many times. V usage is TRBV7-9 and J usage is TRBJ2-1; D is unresolved. The CDR3 is made up of 13 amino acids. Germline CDR1 reads SEHNR; CDR2 reads FQNEAQ (reference sequence). V was trimmed by 5 bases and J by 8 bases, leaving 13 bases between them. The CDR3 here is CASSRPLTDEQFF. The CDR3 DNA reads as TGTGCCAGCAGCCGACCGCTTACGGATGAGCAGTTCTTC.

The rearrangement links TRBV7-2 to TRBJ2-5; no reliable D call. V lost 1 base, J lost 7 bases, and 19 bases lay in between. The CDR3 runs 16 residues. CDR1 and CDR2 from the germline V gene are SGHTA and FQGNSA. As DNA, the CDR3 is TGTGCCAGCAGCTTAGATACGACCCAAAGTTGGGGGACCCAGTACTTC. Protein sequence: CASSLDTTQSWGTQYF.

The chain carries TRBV7-8 and TRBJ2-5, with a possible D match to TRBD2 (6 bases). Trimming took off 3 bases at V and 4 bases at J, with 15 bases between the two ends. This CDR3 is built from 15 residues. Per germline, CDR1 SGHVS and CDR2 FQNEAQ. The CDR3: CASSFWDLRGETQYF. DNA for the CDR3: TGTGCCAGCAGCTTTTGGGACTTGAGGGGAGAGACCCAGTACTTC.

Points on this clone: This CDR3 is also generated by other DNA sequences in the sample. The chain has TRBV6-5 and TRBJ2-1, with TRBD2 matching 7 bases. Germline-derived CDR1 and CDR2 are MNHEY and SVGAGI. The CDR3 has 15 residues. V lost 3 bases to trimming and J lost 0 bases; unmatched junction nucleotides: 2. Here the CDR3 DNA reads TGTGCCAGCAGTTATGGCGGGAGCTCCTACAATGAGCAGTTCTTC. Amino acids: CASSYGGSSYNEQFF.